Given below is one T cell receptor (beta chain) in context. These data are taken from a study of patients and donors after allogeneic stem cell transplantation. CDR1 is SEHNR, CDR2 FQNEAQ, per germline (reference sequence). Trimming cost V 9 bases and J 1 base, with 10 bases left between them. This CDR3 has 13 amino acids. Using its own MiXCR run on the RT-PCR reads, TCRdb lists one record per CDR3 protein. Among 150,000 to 250,000 distinct CDR3 sequences listed, around 41% were seen once. The clonotype comes from a human donor who was either an allogeneic HSCT recipient or a stem cell or donor lymphocyte infusion donor (not recorded which). It is not recorded whose cells these are; they may come from a transplant donor. V is TRBV7-9 and J is TRBJ1-3; no clear D. The sample comprised blood, either unsorted or a sorted T cell fraction (not recorded which). The CDR3: CARVPGSGNTIYF. The CDR3 coding sequence is TGTGCCAGGGTCCCAGGATCTGGAAACACCATATATTTT.